The next 22 T cell receptor beta chains were all read from a single sample in a study of T cell changes during pregnancy in multiple sclerosis. Profiled with immunoSEQ multiplex PCR; TCRdb holds only in-frame clones, not every one. The table has around 110,000 clones, under 95% seen once. Specimen: peripheral blood, collected in the third trimester of pregnancy. The receptors shown here come from a female donor in good health, enrolled as a control in a pregnancy study.

The genes are TRBV15 and TRBJ2-1; 11 nucleotides agree with TRBD2. V dropped 4 bases and J dropped 0; count of bases not matched to a gene: 11. The CDR3 is 19 amino acids. Germline V lookup: CDR1 LNHNV, CDR2 YYDKDF (reference sequence). The CDR3 region is CATSTTTSGATSSYNEQFF. CDR3 in DNA: TGTGCCACCAGCACGACGACTAGCGGGGCCACTAGCTCCTACAATGAGCAGTTCTTC. Supplemented by reference TRBV15 and TRBJ2-1, the full variable domain reads DAMVIQNPRYQVTQFGKPVTLSCSQTLNHNVMYWYQQKSSQAPKLLFHYYDKDFNNEADTPDNFQSRRPNTSFCFLDIRSPGLGDTAMYLCATSTTTSGATSSYNEQFFGPGTRLTVL.

This sequence joins TRBV5-6 and TRBJ1-1, with 9 nucleotides matching TRBD1. Losses at the gene ends were 1 base for V and 4 bases for J; bases not matched to a gene: 5. The CDR3 totals 15 residues. Germline CDR1 and CDR2: SGHDT and YYEEEE. CDR3 protein: CASSLIGQGTTEAFF. The DNA for the CDR3 is TGTGCCAGCAGCTTGATTGGACAGGGGACCACTGAAGCTTTCTTT.

V is TRBV30 and J is TRBJ1-1; TRBD1 might be the D (5 bases). CDR3 length equals 16 residues. Germline-derived CDR1 and CDR2 are GTSNPN and SVGIG (reference sequence). Trimming cost V 5 bases and J 1 base, with 20 bases left between them. The CDR3 reads CAWESDRLRRNTEAFF. The CDR3 bases are TGTGCCTGGGAATCCGACAGACTCCGCAGGAACACTGAAGCTTTCTTT.

The chain uses TRBV27 and TRBJ2-7; 7 nucleotides align to TRBD1. V lost 5 bases and J lost 7; bases outside the gene matches: 11. The CDR3 length is 14 residues. Germline assignment: CDR1 MNHEY and CDR2 SMNVEV (reference sequence). The CDR3 DNA reads TGTGCCAGCAGTGCGCCGGGACAGCCCCTGGAGCAGTACTTC. Its protein is CASSAPGQPLEQYF.

The gene calls are TRBV30 and TRBJ1-1, with D perhaps matching TRBD1 (5 bases). CDR3 size: 14 residues. Germline V lookup: CDR1 GTSNPN, CDR2 SVGIG (reference sequence). Trimming took off 4 bases at V and 0 bases at J, with 12 bases between the two ends. The CDR3 reads CAWNMGGLNTEAFF. CDR3 sequence (DNA): TGTGCCTGGAATATGGGGGGGTTGAACACTGAAGCTTTCTTT.

The gene calls are TRBV6-5 and TRBJ1-1; unclear D gene. This CDR3 comprises 16 residues. Per the germline V gene, CDR1 is MNHEY and CDR2 is SVGAGI. The germline V and J ends were trimmed by 2 bases and 0 bases, with 13 bases remaining between them. The CDR3 here is CASSYEPTRLNTEAFF. The CDR3 DNA reads TGTGCCAGCAGTTACGAACCGACAAGGTTGAACACTGAAGCTTTCTTT.

The V call is TRBV5-1, the J call TRBJ1-4; D is unresolved. This CDR3 has 13 residues. Germline CDR1 reads SGHRS; CDR2 reads YFSETQ. The V gene lost 4 bases and the J gene lost 3 bases, with 7 bases spanning the gap. The CDR3 loop is CASSGGANEKLFF. CDR3 DNA: TGCGCCAGCAGCGGCGGGGCTAATGAAAAACTGTTTTTT.

The chain combines TRBV7-2 with TRBJ2-7; a weak D match, TRBD2 (6 bases). Germline CDR1 SGHTA, CDR2 FQGNSA. This CDR3 spans 16 amino acids. V shed 0 bases and J shed 3 bases, with 15 bases lying between them. The DNA of the CDR3 is TGTGCCAGCAGCTTAGCCGGAGGGGTTGAGGTCTACGAGCAGTACTTC. The encoded protein is CASSLAGGVEVYEQYF.

CDR3 protein: CASSPTTQNEQFF. CDR3 sequence (DNA): TGTGCCAGCAGCCCTACGACTCAGAATGAGCAGTTCTTC. The chain has TRBV11-3 and TRBJ2-1; D not resolved. CDR1 and CDR2 (germline): SGHNT, YENEEA. The CDR3 runs to 13 residues. Trimming took 5 bases from V and 7 from J, leaving 12 bases between them.

J is TRBJ2-2 and V is TRBV4-1; 13 positions agree with TRBD2. Germline loops: CDR1 MGHRA, CDR2 YSYEKL. After removal of 0 bases from V and 6 bases from J, the junction contained 1 base not matched to a gene. The CDR3 sequence is 16 residues long. The CDR3 protein is CASSQEGTSGAGELFF. In nucleotides, the CDR3 is TGCGCCAGCAGCCAAGAAGGGACTAGCGGGGCCGGGGAGCTGTTTTTT.

The chain employs TRBV5-6 and TRBJ1-4, with D possibly being TRBD1 (5 bases). The V end lost 7 bases, the J end lost 0 bases, and 13 bases lay between the germline ends. This CDR3 is 15 amino acids long. Germline CDR1 is SGHDT and CDR2 is YYEEEE. This CDR3 reads CASPPRGATNEKLFF. The CDR3 nucleotides are TGTGCCAGCCCGCCACGGGGGGCAACTAATGAAAAACTGTTTTTT.

This CDR3 is CASSGDAAGSSYNEQFF. For the CDR3, the DNA is TGTGCCAGCAGTGGGGACGCGGCGGGGTCATCCTACAATGAGCAGTTCTTC. J is TRBJ2-1 and V is TRBV9; possible D gene TRBD2, 6 bases. CDR3 size: 17 residues. Trimming took off 5 bases at V and 1 base at J, with 19 bases between the two ends. The germline V gene has CDR1 SGDLS and CDR2 YYNGEE.

The chain links TRBV11-2 to TRBJ2-1; D might be TRBD1 (8 bases). Looked up from germline, CDR1 is SGHAT and CDR2 is FQNNGV. V lost 8 bases, J lost 3 bases, and 23 bases lay in between. This CDR3 has 17 amino acids. Written as DNA, the CDR3 is TGTGCCAGCTCCCCCCAGGGGGCGGGGGACCTCTACAATGAGCAGTTCTTC. Its translation is CASSPQGAGDLYNEQFF.

The chain links TRBV5-1 to TRBJ2-2, with D possibly being TRBD1 (5 bases). Germline V gene lookup returns CDR1 SGHRS and CDR2 YFSETQ. The CDR3 has 16 amino acids. Trimming removed 1 base from V and 6 bases from J, with 16 bases in between. The CDR3 is CASSLSTASVSGELFF. Written as DNA, the CDR3 is TGCGCCAGCAGCTTGTCGACAGCGTCGGTTTCCGGGGAGCTGTTTTTT.

The chain employs TRBV4-3 and TRBJ2-3; no firm D call. This CDR3 comprises 13 residues. The germline V gene has CDR1 LGHNA and CDR2 YSLEER. The V gene lost 0 bases and the J gene lost 8 bases, with 9 bases spanning the gap. DNA of the CDR3: TGCGCCAGCAGCCAAGATCCGCACTCTACGCAGTATTTT. Its translation: CASSQDPHSTQYF.

The rearrangement links TRBV4-3 to TRBJ1-2; 7 bases align to TRBD1. Trimming at V came to 6 bases and at J to 2 bases, leaving 9 bases not matched to a gene. Germline loops: CDR1 LGHNA, CDR2 YSLEER. The CDR3 consists of 15 residues. CDR3 sequence reads: CASRPRQGANYGYTF. The CDR3 DNA reads TGCGCCAGCAGACCCCGACAGGGAGCGAACTATGGCTACACCTTC.

DNA for the CDR3: TGTGCCAGCACGAGGGGAGGTGGTGAAAAACTGTTTTTT. Translated: CASTRGGGEKLFF. The J gene is TRBJ1-4, the V gene TRBV6-5; D may be TRBD1 (5 bases). Germline loops: CDR1 MNHEY, CDR2 SVGAGI. This CDR3 region has 13 residues. The V and J ends lost 7 bases and 7 bases respectively, with 13 bases between them.

V is TRBV6-1 and J is TRBJ1-2; D perhaps matches TRBD1 (6 bases). The CDR3 sequence is 15 residues long. V was shortened by 6 bases and J by 2 bases, with 16 bases between the two germline ends. From germline, CDR1 is MNHNS and CDR2 SASEGT. The CDR3 is CASRVRDTLNYGYTF. The CDR3 DNA sequence: TGTGCCAGCAGGGTCCGGGACACCCTAAACTATGGCTACACCTTC.

This clone came up once. The chain combines TRBV19 with TRBJ1-1, with 9 bases identical to TRBD1. The CDR3 totals 15 residues. Germline V gene sequence: CDR1 LNHDA, CDR2 SQIVND (reference sequence). With 1 base clipped from V and 4 bases from J, the junction kept 4 bases outside the gene matches. The CDR3 nucleotides are TGTGCCAGTAGTATAGTAGCACAGGGGGCCACTGAAGCTTTCTTT. Its protein product is CASSIVAQGATEAFF.

The V call is TRBV7-2, the J call TRBJ1-1, with D unclear. The CDR3 is made up of 15 amino acids. Germline CDR1 is SGHTA and CDR2 is FQGNSA. V lost 2 bases and J 5 bases, leaving 15 bases between the germline ends. The DNA for the CDR3 is TGTGCCAGCAGCTTAAAGCGGGTTTCGGAAACTGAAGCTTTCTTT. Protein product: CASSLKRVSETEAFF.

The chain employs TRBV27 and TRBJ2-6; a weak D match, TRBD1 (5 bases). This CDR3 has 19 amino acids. V lost 4 bases, J lost 0 bases, and 19 bases lay in between. The germline V gene encodes CDR1 MNHEY and CDR2 SMNVEV (reference sequence). For the CDR3, the DNA is TGTGCCAGCAGTTCCAGGGTAACGGAGACCCTCTCTGGGGCCAACGTCCTGACTTTC. Its protein product is CASSSRVTETLSGANVLTF.

The chain recombines TRBV4-1 with TRBJ1-5, with TRBD1 as a possible D gene (5 bases). V lost 5 bases, J lost 0 bases, and 11 bases lay in between. The germline CDR1 and CDR2 sequences are MGHRA and YSYEKL. The CDR3 is 15 residues long. CDR3 sequence: CASSTTAYSNQPQHF. The CDR3 DNA reads as TGCGCCAGCAGCACGACAGCATATAGCAATCAGCCCCAGCATTTT.